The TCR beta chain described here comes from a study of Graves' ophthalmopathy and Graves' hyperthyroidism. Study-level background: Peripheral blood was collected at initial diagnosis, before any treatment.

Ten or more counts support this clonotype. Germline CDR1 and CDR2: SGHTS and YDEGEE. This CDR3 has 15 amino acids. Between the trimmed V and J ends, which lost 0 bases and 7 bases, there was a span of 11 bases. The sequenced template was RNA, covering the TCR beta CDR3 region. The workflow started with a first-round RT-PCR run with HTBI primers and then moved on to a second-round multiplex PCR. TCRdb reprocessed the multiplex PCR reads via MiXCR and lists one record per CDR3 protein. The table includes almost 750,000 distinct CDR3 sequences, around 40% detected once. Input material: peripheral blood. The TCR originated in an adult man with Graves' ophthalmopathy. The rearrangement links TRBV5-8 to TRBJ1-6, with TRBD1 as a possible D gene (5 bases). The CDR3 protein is CASSLVGGRNSPLHF. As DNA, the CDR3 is TGTGCCAGCAGCTTGGTTGGGGGTCGGAATTCACCCCTCCACTTT.